This T cell receptor beta chain was sequenced for a study of CD8 T cells in Susac syndrome. Study-level results: The study's TCR sequencing and HLA analysis drew on a certain number of individuals. That number was acknowledged as relatively small.

On this clonotype: The target antigen is unknown.

The authors carried out high-throughput sequencing of TCR beta. They applied it to CD8+ and CD4+ T cells obtained from blood. While CD8+ and CD4+ T cells were isolated negatively, TEMRA cells were enriched by FACS. The RNA input was about 0.5 to 1 ug, and it was reverse transcribed with random hexamers. Multiplex immunoSEQ PCR targeted 54 Vbeta and 13 Jbeta TCR beta segments. TCRdb itself ran the immunoSEQ multiplex PCR reads through MiXCR, one entry per CDR3 protein. The table lists some 95,000 distinct CDR3 sequences, around 93% of them singletons. This sequence was found in a human donor in good health. Specimen: CD8+ T cells from PBMCs.

The CDR3 DNA sequence: TGTGCCAGCAGTTTAGGGACACGGAGGTACTTC. As protein: CASSLGTRRYF. The chain employs TRBV12-3 or TRBV12-4 and TRBJ2-4, with a possible D match to TRBD1 (5 bases). V shed 1 base and J shed 15 bases, with 10 bases lying between them. The CDR3 is 11 residues long.